These T cell receptor beta chains were read from a single sample in a study of shared clonotypes between healthy human individuals. The assay was immunoSEQ multiplex PCR, and TCRdb's table has in-frame clones only and misses some. The sample lists about 490,000 clones, over 70% occurring once. The source material was PBMCs. The receptors stem from a woman between 40 and 50 years old in good health. Some clones in this sample may be carry-over from other donors' samples. The CDR3 runs from the conserved cysteine through the conserved F or W. Each record gives: V gene, clone size, J gene, D gene, CDR3 length, CDR3 protein, CDR3 DNA. D genes are given only for firm matches. Size tells how often a clone was seen (once, few, many) or the class of an expanded clone, and some rows leave it out.

v_gene: TRBV29-1
abundance: NA
j_gene: TRBJ2-7
d_gene: NA
len: 13
CDR3aa: CSVTGSGSYEQYF
CDR3nt: TGCAGCGTTACGGGCTCCGGCTCCTACGAGCAGTACTTC

v_gene: TRBV6-5
abundance: NA
j_gene: TRBJ2-7
d_gene: TRBD1
len: 14
CDR3aa: CASSPDRGTWEQYF
CDR3nt: TGTGCCAGCAGCCCCGACAGGGGAACGTGGGAGCAGTACTTC

v_gene: TRBV7-2
abundance: NA
j_gene: TRBJ2-1
d_gene: NA
len: 13
CDR3aa: CASSFVPLDEQFF
CDR3nt: TGTGCCAGCAGCTTCGTCCCCTTGGATGAGCAGTTCTTC

v_gene: TRBV2
abundance: NA
j_gene: TRBJ2-5
d_gene: TRBD2
len: 15
CDR3aa: CASGGTSGYQETQYF
CDR3nt: TGTGCCAGCGGGGGGACTAGCGGGTACCAAGAGACCCAGTACTTC

v_gene: TRBV5-5
abundance: NA
j_gene: TRBJ1-2
d_gene: NA
len: 13
CDR3aa: CASSLPRTDGYTF
CDR3nt: TGTGCCAGCAGCCTCCCTAGGACGGATGGCTACACCTTC

v_gene: TRBV7-9
abundance: NA
j_gene: TRBJ2-2
d_gene: NA
len: 13
CDR3aa: CASTTFSTGELFF
CDR3nt: TGTGCCAGCACCACTTTCAGCACCGGGGAGCTGTTTTTT

v_gene: TRBV4-2
abundance: once
j_gene: TRBJ1-1
d_gene: NA
len: 18
CDR3aa: CASSQDKSGSFGGTEAFF
CDR3nt: TGTGCCAGCAGCCAAGATAAGTCAGGGAGCTTCGGAGGTACTGAAGCTTTCTTT

v_gene: TRBV7-6
abundance: NA
j_gene: TRBJ2-1
d_gene: TRBD2
len: 15
CDR3aa: CASSLGGPRGDEQFF
CDR3nt: TGTGCCAGCAGCTTAGGAGGGCCCCGGGGGGATGAGCAGTTCTTC

v_gene: TRBV18
abundance: NA
j_gene: TRBJ2-5
d_gene: TRBD1
len: 16
CDR3aa: CASSGAGTGDQETQYF
CDR3nt: TGTGCCAGCTCCGGCGCCGGGACAGGCGACCAAGAGACCCAGTACTTC

v_gene: TRBV14
abundance: NA
j_gene: TRBJ2-7
d_gene: TRBD2
len: 15
CDR3aa: CASSKSSGRPYEQYF
CDR3nt: TGTGCCAGCAGCAAATCTAGCGGGAGGCCCTACGAGCAGTACTTC

v_gene: TRBV6-6
abundance: NA
j_gene: TRBJ1-1
d_gene: NA
len: 15
CDR3aa: CASSYTPDTNTEAFF
CDR3nt: TGTGCCAGCAGTTACACTCCGGATACGAACACTGAAGCTTTCTTT

v_gene: TRBV28
abundance: NA
j_gene: TRBJ2-7
d_gene: NA
len: 15
CDR3aa: CASSLSPGGTYEQYF
CDR3nt: TGTGCCAGCAGTTTATCCCCAGGCGGAACCTACGAGCAGTACTTC

v_gene: TRBV29-1
abundance: NA
j_gene: TRBJ1-1
d_gene: NA
len: 13
CDR3aa: CSVEGGTHTEAFF
CDR3nt: TGCAGCGTTGAAGGCGGGACGCACACTGAAGCTTTCTTT

v_gene: TRBV5-1
abundance: NA
j_gene: TRBJ2-7
d_gene: TRBD2
len: 14
CDR3aa: CASSLAGIGYEQYF
CDR3nt: TGCGCCAGCAGCTTAGCGGGAATAGGCTACGAGCAGTACTTC

v_gene: TRBV28
abundance: NA
j_gene: TRBJ2-7
d_gene: NA
len: 17
CDR3aa: CASTSGGSGLDSYEQYF
CDR3nt: TGTGCCAGCACTTCCGGAGGGAGCGGCTTAGATTCCTACGAGCAGTACTTC

v_gene: TRBV9
abundance: NA
j_gene: TRBJ2-1
d_gene: NA
len: 16
CDR3aa: CASSVEGWGSYNEQFF
CDR3nt: TGTGCCAGCAGCGTAGAAGGGTGGGGGTCCTACAATGAGCAGTTCTTC

v_gene: TRBV27
abundance: NA
j_gene: TRBJ2-7
d_gene: NA
len: 14
CDR3aa: CASSLSPTGLEQYF
CDR3nt: TGTGCCAGCAGTTTATCTCCGACTGGCTTAGAGCAGTACTTC

v_gene: TRBV28
abundance: NA
j_gene: TRBJ1-5
d_gene: TRBD1
len: 15
CDR3aa: CASSFPGQRYQPQHF
CDR3nt: TGTGCCAGCAGTTTTCCGGGACAGCGTTATCAGCCCCAGCATTTT

v_gene: TRBV2
abundance: NA
j_gene: TRBJ2-2
d_gene: NA
len: 13
CDR3aa: CASSDDATGELFF
CDR3nt: TGTGCCAGCAGTGATGATGCGACCGGGGAGCTGTTTTTT

v_gene: TRBV7-9
abundance: few
j_gene: TRBJ2-7
d_gene: TRBD2
len: 15
CDR3aa: CASSETSGSSYEQYF
CDR3nt: TGTGCCAGCAGCGAAACTAGCGGGAGCTCCTACGAGCAGTACTTC

v_gene: TRBV7-8
abundance: NA
j_gene: TRBJ2-7
d_gene: NA
len: 15
CDR3aa: CASSLGRRGSYEQYF
CDR3nt: TGTGCCAGCAGCTTAGGCCGGCGGGGATCCTACGAGCAGTACTTC

v_gene: TRBV9
abundance: NA
j_gene: TRBJ2-3
d_gene: TRBD2
len: 16
CDR3aa: CASSPSGRAGEDTQYF
CDR3nt: TGTGCCAGCAGTCCTAGCGGGAGGGCCGGGGAAGATACGCAGTATTTT